This TCR beta chain was captured in a study of blood T cell repertoires in COVID-19. Study-wide background: Sample material is recorded as cDNA or gDNA derived from T cells, B-cell-depleted T cells, or PBMCs.

Some clones are missing from TCRdb's copy, which holds only in-frame ones; the method was immunoSEQ multiplex PCR. The top ten clones hold around 26% of a sample with more than 25,000 clones, 75% to 85% of them seen once. The V gene's germline CDR1 is DFQATT and CDR2 SNEGSKA (reference sequence). The CDR3 extends over 15 amino acids. The V segment lost 3 bases and the J segment 4 bases; nucleotides outside the gene matches: 8. The chain couples TRBV20-1 to TRBJ1-2, with 10 bases that match TRBD1. Sequenced material: peripheral blood. This receptor was obtained from a human donor in a cohort sampled during active COVID-19. CDR3 in DNA: TGCAGTGCTAGTAATCGGACAGGGGGTGGCTATGGCTACACCTTC. Its protein is CSASNRTGGGYGYTF.